This TCR beta chain is from a study of cytomegalovirus exposure and HLA in healthy donors. Sequencing used immunoSEQ multiplex PCR; TCRdb keeps in-frame clones, though not all of them. Found here are 55,000 to 80,000 clones, 95% of them singletons; the top ten hold 6.5% to 9%. Findings and limits, study-wide: Confirmation in vitro established that a few CMV-associated chains were specific for CMV antigens. First-cohort TCR clusters were later found to tend to co-occur in the 120 or so validation repertoires. Across donors, most TCRs were seen rarely, yet some public ones were widespread.

The CDR3 contains 11 residues. Trimming removed 5 bases at V and 7 bases at J, with 11 bases between. Germline V gene data show CDR1 as GTSNPN and CDR2 as SVGIG (reference sequence). A note on this clone: What it binds is unknown.

Input material: PBMCs. The chain carries TRBV30 and TRBJ1-1; D might be TRBD1 (5 bases). The TCR sequence derives from a young woman in good health and CMV-seropositive. The CDR3 region is CAWDRGFEAFF. The CDR3 DNA follows: TGTGCCTGGGACCGGGGGTTTGAAGCTTTCTTT.